The entry that follows covers one T cell receptor beta chain sequence. Its antigen has not been determined. At one of its ends the junction is not consistent with the germline gene, which may arise from a read error. These data are taken from a study of tumor-infiltrating lymphocytes in oesophageal squamous cell carcinoma (dated by TCRdb to the mid-2010s). Libraries came from PCR. Sequenced using an Illumina HiSeq 2000. Through fastp at Q25 and MiXCR, TCRdb rebuilt clones from the public reads, retaining in-frame beta chains. Every entry covers one CDR3 protein and lists the most common genes and DNA from its rows. A total of about 20,000 distinct CDR3 sequences appear in this sample, around 43% of them only once. Of the sample, roughly a sixth is held by the ten largest clones. Taken from the germline V gene, the CDR1 and CDR2 loops are SGHTA and FQGTGA. From cysteine to phenylalanine, the CDR3 is 16 amino acids long. Only the CDR3 region is kept as DNA, spanning 48 bases read in frame from base 1.

The sequence derives from a female donor with esophageal squamous cell carcinoma. Sequences were obtained from normal esophageal tissue next to the tumor. The chain couples TRBV7-3 to TRBJ2-5; a stretch of 9 junction bases matches TRBD1. The J call may be faulty, since TRBJ2-3 better matches the DNA end. The CDR3: CASSPTGTGRTYTQYF. The sequenced DNA: TGTGCCAGCAGCCCAACCGGGACAGGGCGCACATATACGCAGTATTTT.